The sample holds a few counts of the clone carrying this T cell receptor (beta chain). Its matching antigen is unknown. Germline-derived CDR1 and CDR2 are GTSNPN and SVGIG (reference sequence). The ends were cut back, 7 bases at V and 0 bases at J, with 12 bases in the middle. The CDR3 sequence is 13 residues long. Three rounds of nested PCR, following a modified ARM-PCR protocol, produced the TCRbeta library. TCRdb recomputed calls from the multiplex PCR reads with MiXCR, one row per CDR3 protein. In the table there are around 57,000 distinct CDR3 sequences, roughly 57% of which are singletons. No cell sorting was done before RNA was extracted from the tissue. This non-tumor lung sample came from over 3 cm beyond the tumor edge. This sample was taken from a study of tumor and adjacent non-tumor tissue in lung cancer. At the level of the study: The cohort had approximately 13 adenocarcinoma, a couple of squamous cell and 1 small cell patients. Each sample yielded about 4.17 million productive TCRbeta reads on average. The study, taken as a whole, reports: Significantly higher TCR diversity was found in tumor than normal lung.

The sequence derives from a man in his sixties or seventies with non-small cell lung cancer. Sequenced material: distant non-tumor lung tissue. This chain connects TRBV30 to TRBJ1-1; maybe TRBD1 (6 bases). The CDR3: CAFRQVMNTEAFF. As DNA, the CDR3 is TGTGCCTTCCGACAGGTGATGAACACTGAAGCTTTCTTT.